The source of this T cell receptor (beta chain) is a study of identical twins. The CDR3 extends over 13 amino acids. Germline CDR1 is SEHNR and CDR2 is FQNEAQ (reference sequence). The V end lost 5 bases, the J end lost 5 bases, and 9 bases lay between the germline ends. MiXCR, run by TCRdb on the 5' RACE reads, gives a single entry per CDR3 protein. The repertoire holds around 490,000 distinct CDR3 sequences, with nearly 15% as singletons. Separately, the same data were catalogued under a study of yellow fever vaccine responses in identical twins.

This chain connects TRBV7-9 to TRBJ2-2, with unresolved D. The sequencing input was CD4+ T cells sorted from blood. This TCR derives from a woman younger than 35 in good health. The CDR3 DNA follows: TGTGCCAGCAGCCCGCCAAGGACCGGGGAGCTGTTTTTT. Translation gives CASSPPRTGELFF.